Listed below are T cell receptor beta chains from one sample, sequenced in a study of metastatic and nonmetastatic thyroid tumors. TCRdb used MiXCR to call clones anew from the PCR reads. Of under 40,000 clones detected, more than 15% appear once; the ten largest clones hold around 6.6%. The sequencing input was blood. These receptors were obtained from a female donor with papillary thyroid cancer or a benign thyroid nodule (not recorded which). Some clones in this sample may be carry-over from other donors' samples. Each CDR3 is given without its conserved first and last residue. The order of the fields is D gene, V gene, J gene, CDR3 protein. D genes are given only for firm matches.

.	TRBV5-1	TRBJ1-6	ASSLVSGGGSPLH
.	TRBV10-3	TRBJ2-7	AIRREVSSYEQY
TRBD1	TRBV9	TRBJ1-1	ASGQGGTEAF
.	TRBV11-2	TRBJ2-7	ASRTGISSYEHY
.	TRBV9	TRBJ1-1	ASSVRGNTEAF
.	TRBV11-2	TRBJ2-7	ASSPDSSSYEQY
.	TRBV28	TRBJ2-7	ASSSNSYEQY
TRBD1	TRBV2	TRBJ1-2	NSRRDRASEGDGYT
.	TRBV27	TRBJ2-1	ASSPRSSVYFGEQF
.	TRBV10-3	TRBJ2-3	AISESSSGRGARTYTQY
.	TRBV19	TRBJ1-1	ASMIQDNTGAF
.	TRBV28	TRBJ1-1	ASSFDIRGVPTDAF
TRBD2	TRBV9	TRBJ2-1	ASSVVAGDLEQF
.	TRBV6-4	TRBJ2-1	ASSARDGPREQF
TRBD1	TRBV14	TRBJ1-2	ASSPGTGPSFVGYT
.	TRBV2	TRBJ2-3	ASRETETDTQY
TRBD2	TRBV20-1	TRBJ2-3	SVPKVAGDSDTQY
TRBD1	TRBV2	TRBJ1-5	ASSSRTGGNQPQH
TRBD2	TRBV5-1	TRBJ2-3	ASSPFSGSPTDTQY
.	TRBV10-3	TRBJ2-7	AISTTPRQSSYEQY
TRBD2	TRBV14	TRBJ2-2	ASSHSGRASGELF
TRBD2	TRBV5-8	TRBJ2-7	ASSLIGGREYEQY
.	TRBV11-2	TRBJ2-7	ASSLGSSAYEQY
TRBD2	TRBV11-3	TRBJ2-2	ASSLHSSGATGELF
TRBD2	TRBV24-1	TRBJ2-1	ATASPTSGRVEQF
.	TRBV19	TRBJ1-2	ASSPIQDYGYT
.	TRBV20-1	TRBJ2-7	SARRAQGASYEQY
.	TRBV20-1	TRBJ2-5	SARDTREAWETQY
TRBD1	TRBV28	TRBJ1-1	ASSGTGGAETEAF
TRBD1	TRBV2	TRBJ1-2	AISKAQGASVGYT
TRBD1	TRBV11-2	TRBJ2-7	ASSLGGQAYEQY
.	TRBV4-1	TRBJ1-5	ASSQEAMGRARQPQH
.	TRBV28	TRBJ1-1	ASSADMYREGDF
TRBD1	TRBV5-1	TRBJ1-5	ASSLGTGYQPQH
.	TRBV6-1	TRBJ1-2	ASSARTSGRGGAGGYT
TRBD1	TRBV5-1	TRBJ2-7	ASSRPGQGIYEQY
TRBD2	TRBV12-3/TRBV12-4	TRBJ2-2	ASSDSGTSNTGELF
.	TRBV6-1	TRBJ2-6	ASSEWRTGANVLT
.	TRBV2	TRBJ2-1	ASSDVRGFYNEQF
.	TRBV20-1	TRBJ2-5	SARGGTLAETQY